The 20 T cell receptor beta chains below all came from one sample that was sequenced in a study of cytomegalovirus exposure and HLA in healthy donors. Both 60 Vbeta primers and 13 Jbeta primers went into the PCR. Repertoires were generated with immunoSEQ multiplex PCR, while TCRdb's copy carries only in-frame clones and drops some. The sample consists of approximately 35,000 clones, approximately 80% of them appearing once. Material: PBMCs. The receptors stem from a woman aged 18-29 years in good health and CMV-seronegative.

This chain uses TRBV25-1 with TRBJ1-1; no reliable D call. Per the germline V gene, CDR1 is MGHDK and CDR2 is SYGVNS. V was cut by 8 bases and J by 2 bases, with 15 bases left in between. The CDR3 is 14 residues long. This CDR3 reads CASAVSTTNTEAFF. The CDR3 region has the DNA TGTGCCAGCGCCGTCTCCACAACCAACACTGAAGCTTTCTTT.

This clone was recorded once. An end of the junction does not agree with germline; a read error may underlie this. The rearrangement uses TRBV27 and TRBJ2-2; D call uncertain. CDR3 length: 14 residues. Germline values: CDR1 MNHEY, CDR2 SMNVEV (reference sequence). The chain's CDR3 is CAGRLFSNTGELFF. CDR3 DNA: TGTGCCGGCAGACTGTTTTCGAACACCGGGGAGCTGTTTTTT.

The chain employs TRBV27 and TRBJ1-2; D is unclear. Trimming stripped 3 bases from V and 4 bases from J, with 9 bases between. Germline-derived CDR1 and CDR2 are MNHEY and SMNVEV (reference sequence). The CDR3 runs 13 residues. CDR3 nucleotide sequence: TGTGCCAGCAGTTTTCGGGGTACCTATGGCTACACCTTC. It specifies CASSFRGTYGYTF.

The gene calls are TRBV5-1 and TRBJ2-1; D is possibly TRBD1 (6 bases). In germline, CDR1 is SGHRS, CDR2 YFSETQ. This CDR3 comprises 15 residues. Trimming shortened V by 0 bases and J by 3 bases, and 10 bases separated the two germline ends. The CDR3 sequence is CASSLGPGHYNEQFF. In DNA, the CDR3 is TGCGCCAGCAGCTTGGGCCCGGGACACTACAATGAGCAGTTCTTC.

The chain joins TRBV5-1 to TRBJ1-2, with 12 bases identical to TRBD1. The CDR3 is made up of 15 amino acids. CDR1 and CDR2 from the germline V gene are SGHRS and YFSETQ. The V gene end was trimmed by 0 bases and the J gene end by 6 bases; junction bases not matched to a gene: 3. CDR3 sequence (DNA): TGCGCCAGCAGCTTGGCCGGGACAGGGGGCCATGGCTACACCTTC. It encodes CASSLAGTGGHGYTF.

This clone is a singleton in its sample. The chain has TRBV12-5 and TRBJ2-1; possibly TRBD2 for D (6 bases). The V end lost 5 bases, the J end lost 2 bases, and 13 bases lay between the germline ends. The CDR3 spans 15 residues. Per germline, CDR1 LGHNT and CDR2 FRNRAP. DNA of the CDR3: TGTGCTAGTGGTCTGAATAGCGGAGCCTACAATGAGCAGTTCTTC. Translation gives CASGLNSGAYNEQFF.

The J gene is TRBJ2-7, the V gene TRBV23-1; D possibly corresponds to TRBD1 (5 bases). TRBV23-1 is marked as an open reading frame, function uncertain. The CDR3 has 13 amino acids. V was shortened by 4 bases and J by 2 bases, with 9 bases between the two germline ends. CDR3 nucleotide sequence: TGCGCCAGCAGTCGAAGGGGCGCCTACGAGCAGTACTTC. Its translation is CASSRRGAYEQYF.

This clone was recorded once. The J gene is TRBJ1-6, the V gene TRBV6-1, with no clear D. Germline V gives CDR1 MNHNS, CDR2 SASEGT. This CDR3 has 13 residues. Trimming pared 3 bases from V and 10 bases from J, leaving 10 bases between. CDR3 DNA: TGTGCCAGCAGTGACGTCGTAAAATCACCCCTCCACTTT. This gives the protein CASSDVVKSPLHF.

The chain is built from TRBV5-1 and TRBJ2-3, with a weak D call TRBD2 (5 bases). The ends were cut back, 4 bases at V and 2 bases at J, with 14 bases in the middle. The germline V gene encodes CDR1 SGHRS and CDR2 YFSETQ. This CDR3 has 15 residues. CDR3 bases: TGCGCCAGCAGCCAAACTAGTTTCACCACAGATACGCAGTATTTT. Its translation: CASSQTSFTTDTQYF.

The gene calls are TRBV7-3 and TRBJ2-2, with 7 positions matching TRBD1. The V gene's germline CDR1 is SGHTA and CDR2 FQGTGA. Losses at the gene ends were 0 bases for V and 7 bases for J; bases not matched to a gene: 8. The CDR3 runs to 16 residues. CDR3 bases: TGTGCCAGCAGCTTAACGCAGACAGGGAAAGGCGGGGAGCTGTTTTTT. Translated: CASSLTQTGKGGELFF.

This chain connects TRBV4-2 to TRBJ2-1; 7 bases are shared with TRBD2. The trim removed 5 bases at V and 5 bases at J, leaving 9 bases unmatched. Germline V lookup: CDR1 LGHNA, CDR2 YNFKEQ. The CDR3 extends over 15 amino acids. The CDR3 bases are TGTGCCAGCAGCTTACAGCGGGGTGACAACAATGAGCAGTTCTTC. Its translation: CASSLQRGDNNEQFF.

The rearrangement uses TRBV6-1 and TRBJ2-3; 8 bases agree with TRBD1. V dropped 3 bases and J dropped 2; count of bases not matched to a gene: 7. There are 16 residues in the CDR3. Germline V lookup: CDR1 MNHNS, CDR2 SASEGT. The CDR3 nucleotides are TGTGCCAGCAGTGATACCTCAGGGGGCTTCACAGATACGCAGTATTTT. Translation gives CASSDTSGGFTDTQYF.

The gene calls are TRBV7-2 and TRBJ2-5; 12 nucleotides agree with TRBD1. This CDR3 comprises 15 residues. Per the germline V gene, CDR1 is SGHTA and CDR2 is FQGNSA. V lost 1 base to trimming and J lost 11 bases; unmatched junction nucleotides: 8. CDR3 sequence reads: CASSLDSGTGGGQYF. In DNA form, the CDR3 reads TGTGCCAGCAGCTTAGACTCCGGGACAGGGGGCGGACAGTACTTC.

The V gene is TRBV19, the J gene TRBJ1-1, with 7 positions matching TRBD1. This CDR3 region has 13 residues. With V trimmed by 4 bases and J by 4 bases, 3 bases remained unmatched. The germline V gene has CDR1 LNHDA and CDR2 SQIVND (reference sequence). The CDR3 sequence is CASSRQGSTEAFF. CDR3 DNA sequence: TGTGCCAGTAGTAGACAGGGCAGCACTGAAGCTTTCTTT. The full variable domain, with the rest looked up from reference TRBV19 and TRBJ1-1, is DGGITQSPKYLFRKEGQNVTLSCEQNLNHDAMYWYRQDPGQGLRLIYYSQIVNDFQKGDIAEGYSVSREKKESFPLTVTSAQKNPTAFYLCASSRQGSTEAFFGQGTRLTVV.

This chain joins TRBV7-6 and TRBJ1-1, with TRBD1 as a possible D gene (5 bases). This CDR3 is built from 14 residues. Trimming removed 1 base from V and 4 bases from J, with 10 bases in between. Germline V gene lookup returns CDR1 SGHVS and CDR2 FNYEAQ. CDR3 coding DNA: TGTGCCAGCAGCTTAGAACCCGGGGGCACTGAAGCTTTCTTT. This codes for CASSLEPGGTEAFF.

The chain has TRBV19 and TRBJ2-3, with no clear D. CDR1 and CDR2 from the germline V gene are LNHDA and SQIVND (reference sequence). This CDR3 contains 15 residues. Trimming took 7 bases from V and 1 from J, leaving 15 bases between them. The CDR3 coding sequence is TGTGCCAGTAACGACATGAGTCTTGGCACAGATACGCAGTATTTT. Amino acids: CASNDMSLGTDTQYF. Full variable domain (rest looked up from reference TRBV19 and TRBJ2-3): DGGITQSPKYLFRKEGQNVTLSCEQNLNHDAMYWYRQDPGQGLRLIYYSQIVNDFQKGDIAEGYSVSREKKESFPLTVTSAQKNPTAFYLCASNDMSLGTDTQYFGPGTRLTVL.

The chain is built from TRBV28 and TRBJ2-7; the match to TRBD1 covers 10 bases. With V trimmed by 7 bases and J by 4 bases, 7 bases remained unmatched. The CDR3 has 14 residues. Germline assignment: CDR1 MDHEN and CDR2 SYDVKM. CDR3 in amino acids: CASTPGTGVYEQYF. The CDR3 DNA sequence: TGTGCCAGCACCCCCGGGACAGGGGTTTACGAGCAGTACTTC.

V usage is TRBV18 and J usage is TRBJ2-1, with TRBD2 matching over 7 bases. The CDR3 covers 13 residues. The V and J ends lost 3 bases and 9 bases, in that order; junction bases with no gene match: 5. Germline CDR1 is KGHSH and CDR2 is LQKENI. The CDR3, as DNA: TGTGCCAGCTCACCGACGGTAGCGGGTGAGCAGTTCTTC. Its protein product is CASSPTVAGEQFF.

Here the CDR3 reads CASSPDKGENYGYTF. CDR3 nucleotides: TGTGCCAGCAGCCCGGACAAGGGGGAGAACTATGGCTACACCTTC. This chain links TRBV7-2 with TRBJ1-2, with TRBD1 as a possible D gene (6 bases). V lost 5 bases and J lost 2, with 15 bases in between. The CDR3 is 15 residues long. Germline V gives CDR1 SGHTA, CDR2 FQGNSA.

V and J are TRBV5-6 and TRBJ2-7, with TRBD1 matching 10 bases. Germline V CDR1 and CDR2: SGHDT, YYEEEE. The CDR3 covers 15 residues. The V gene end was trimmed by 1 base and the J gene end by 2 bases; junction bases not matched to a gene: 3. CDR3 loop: CASSLWTGGPYEQYF. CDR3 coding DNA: TGTGCCAGCAGCTTGTGGACAGGGGGGCCCTACGAGCAGTACTTC.